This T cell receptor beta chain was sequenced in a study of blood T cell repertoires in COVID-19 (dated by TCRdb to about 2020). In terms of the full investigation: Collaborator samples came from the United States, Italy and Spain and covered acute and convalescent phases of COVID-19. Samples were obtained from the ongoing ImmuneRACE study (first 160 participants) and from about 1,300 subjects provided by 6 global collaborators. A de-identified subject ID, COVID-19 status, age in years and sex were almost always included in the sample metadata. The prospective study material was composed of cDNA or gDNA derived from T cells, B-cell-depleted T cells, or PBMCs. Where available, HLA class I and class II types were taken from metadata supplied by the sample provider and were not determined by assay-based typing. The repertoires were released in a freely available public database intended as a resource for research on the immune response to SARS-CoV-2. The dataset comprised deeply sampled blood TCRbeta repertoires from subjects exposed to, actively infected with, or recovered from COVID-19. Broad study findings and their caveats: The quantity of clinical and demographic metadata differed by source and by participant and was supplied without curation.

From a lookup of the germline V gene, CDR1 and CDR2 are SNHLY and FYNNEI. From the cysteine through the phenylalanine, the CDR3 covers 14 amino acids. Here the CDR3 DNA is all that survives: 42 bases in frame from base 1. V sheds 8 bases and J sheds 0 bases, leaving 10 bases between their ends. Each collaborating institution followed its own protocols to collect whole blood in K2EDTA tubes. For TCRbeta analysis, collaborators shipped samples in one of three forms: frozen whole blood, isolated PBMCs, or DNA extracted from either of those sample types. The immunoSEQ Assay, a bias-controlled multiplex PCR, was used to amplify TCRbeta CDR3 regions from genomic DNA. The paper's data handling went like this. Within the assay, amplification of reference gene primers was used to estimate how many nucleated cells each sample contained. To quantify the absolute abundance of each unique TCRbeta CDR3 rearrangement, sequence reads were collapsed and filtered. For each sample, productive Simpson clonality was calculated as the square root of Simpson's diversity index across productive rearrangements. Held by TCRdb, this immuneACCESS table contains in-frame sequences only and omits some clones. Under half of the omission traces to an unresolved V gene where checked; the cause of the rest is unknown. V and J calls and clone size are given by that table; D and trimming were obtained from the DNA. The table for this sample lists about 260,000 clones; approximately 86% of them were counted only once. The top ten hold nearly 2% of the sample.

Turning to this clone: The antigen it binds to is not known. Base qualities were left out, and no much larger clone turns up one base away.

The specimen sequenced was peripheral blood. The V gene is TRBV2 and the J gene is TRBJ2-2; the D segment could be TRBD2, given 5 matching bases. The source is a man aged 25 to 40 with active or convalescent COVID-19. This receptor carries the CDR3 CASRRDSNTGELFF. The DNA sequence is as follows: TGTGCCAGCCGACGGGATTCGAACACCGGGGAGCTGTTTTTT.